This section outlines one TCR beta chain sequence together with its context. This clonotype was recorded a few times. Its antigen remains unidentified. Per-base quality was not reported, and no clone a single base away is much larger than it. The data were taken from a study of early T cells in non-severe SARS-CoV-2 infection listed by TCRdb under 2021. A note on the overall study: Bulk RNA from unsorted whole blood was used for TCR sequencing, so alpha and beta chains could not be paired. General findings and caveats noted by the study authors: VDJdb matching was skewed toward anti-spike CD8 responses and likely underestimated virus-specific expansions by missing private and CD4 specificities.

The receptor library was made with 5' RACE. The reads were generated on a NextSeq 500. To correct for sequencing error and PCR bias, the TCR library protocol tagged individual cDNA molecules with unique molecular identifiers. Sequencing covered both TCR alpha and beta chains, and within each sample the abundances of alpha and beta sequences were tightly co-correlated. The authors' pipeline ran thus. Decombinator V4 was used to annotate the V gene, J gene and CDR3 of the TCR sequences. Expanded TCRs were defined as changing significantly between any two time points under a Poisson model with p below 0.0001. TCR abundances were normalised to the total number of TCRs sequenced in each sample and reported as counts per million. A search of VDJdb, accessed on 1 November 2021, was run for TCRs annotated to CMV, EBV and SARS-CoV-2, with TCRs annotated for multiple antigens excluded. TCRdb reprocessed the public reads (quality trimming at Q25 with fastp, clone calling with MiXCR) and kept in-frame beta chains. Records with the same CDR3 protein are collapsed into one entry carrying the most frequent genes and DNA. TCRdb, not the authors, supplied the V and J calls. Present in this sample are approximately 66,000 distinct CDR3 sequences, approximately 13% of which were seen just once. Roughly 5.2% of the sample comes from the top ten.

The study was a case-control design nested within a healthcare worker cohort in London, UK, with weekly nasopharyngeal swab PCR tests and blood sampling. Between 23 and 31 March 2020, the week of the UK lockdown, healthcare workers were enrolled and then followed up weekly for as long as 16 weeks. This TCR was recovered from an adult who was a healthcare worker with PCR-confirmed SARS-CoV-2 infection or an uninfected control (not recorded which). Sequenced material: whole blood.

The CDR3 amino acid sequence is: CASSVGRAGTGELFF. The DNA sequence is as follows: TGTGCCAGCAGCGTCGGCAGGGCCGGCACCGGGGAGCTGTTTTTT. Here the chain combines TRBV9 and TRBJ2-2, and the D gene may be TRBD1, 5 bases matching. Spanning cysteine to phenylalanine, the CDR3 consists of 15 amino acids. Left in the record is the CDR3 DNA by itself, 45 bases read in frame from the first base. From the germline V gene, CDR1 is SGDLS and CDR2 is YYNGEE. Trimming removed 2 bases from V and 4 bases from J, leaving 12 bases between the germline ends.